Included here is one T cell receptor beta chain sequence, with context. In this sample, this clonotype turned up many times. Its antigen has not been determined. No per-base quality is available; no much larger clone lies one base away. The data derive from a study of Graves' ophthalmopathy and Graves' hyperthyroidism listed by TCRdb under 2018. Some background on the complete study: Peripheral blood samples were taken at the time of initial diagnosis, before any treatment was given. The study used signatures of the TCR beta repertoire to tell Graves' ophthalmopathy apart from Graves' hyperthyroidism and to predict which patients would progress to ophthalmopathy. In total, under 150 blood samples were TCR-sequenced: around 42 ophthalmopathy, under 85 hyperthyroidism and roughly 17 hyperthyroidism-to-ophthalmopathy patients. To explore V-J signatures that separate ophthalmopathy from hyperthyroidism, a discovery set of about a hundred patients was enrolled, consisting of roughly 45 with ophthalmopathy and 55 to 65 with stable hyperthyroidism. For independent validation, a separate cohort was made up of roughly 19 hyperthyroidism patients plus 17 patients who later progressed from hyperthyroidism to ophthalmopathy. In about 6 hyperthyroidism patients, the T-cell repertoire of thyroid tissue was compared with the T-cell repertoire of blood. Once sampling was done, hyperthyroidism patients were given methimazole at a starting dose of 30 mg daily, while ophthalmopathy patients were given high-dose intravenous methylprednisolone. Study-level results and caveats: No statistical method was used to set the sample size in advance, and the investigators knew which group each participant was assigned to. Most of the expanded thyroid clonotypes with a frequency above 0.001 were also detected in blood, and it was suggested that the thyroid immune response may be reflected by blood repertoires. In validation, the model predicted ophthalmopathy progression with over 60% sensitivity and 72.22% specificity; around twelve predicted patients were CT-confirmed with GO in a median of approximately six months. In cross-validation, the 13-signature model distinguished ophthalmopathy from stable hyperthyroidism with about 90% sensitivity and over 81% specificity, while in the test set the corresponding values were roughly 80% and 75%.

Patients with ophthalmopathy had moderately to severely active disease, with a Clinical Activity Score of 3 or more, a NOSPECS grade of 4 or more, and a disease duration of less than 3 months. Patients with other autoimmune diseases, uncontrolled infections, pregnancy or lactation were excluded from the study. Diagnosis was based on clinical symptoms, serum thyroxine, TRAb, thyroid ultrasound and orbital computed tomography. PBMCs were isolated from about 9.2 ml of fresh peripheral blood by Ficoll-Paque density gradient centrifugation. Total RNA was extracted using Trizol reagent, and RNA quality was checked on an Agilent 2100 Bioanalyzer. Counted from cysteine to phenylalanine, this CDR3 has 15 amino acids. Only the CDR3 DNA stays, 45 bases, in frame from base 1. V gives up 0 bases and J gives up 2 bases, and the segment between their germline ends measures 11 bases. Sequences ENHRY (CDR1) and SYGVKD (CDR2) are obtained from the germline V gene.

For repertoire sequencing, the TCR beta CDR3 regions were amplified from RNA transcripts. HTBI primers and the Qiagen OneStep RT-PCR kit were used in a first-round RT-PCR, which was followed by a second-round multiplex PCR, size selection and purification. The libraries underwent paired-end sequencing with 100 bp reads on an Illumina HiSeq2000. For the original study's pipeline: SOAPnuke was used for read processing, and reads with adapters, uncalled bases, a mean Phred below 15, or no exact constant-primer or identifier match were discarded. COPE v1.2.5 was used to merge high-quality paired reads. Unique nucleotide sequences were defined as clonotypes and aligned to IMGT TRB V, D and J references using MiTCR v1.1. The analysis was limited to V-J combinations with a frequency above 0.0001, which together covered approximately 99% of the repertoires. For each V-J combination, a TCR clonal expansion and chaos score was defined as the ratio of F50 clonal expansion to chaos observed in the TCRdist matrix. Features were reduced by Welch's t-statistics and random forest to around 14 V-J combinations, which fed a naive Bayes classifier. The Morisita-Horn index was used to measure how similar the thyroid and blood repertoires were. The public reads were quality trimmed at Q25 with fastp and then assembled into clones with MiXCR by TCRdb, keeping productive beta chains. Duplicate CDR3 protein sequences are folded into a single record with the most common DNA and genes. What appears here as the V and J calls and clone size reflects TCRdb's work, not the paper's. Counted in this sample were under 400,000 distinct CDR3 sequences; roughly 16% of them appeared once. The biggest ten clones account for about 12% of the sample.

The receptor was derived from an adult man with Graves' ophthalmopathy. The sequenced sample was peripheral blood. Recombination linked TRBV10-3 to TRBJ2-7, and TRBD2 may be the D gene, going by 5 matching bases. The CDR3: CAISESGGRTYEQYF. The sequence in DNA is TGTGCCATCAGTGAGTCAGGAGGCAGGACCTACGAGCAGTACTTC.